Included here is one T cell receptor beta chain sequence, with context. The data stem from a study of T cell changes during pregnancy in multiple sclerosis. Germline V gives CDR1 SGDLS, CDR2 YYNGEE. This CDR3 has 14 amino acids. Trimming left V 5 bases short and J 6 bases short, with 16 bases between. Only in-frame clones appear in the TCRdb table, and some are missing; sequencing was by immunoSEQ multiplex PCR. The table records around 50,000 clones, 93% of them present only once. Specimen: CD8+ T cells from peripheral blood mononuclear cells, collected in the second trimester of pregnancy. This clonotype was obtained from a female donor with multiple sclerosis, enrolled in a pregnancy study. The chain links TRBV9 to TRBJ2-3, with D perhaps TRBD2 (6 bases). CDR3 coding DNA: TGTGCCAGCAGTGCCGGGACTCGTACGGATACGCAGTATTTT. Translation: CASSAGTRTDTQYF.